There are a few counts of the clone carrying this T cell receptor (beta chain). Antigen specificity is unknown. Study-wide results and caveats: Tumor-infiltrating Treg TCR alpha and beta sequences overlapped most with tumor naive CD4+ T cells, then blood naive. Tumor memory CD4+ T cell TCR gene usage was found to cluster with blood and lymph node memory CD4+ cells and with lymph node naive CD4+ cells.

Semi-nested PCR with Nested Universal Primer A followed constant-region reverse priming of full-length variable regions. TCRdb re-called the 5' RACE reads with MiXCR, one entry per CDR3 protein. The table lists 30,000 to 40,000 distinct CDR3 sequences, about 26% of them singletons, with approximately 3.7% in the top ten. What was sequenced was naive CD4+ T cells sorted from a lymph node. This sample's subset: naive CD4+ T cells, CD4+CD45RA+CD25-. The TCR was taken from a female donor with breast cancer.

CDR3 nucleotide sequence: TGTGCCAGCAGCGGAGTAGCCGAACTCTCCTACGAGCAGTACTTC. Translating gives CASSGVAELSYEQYF. The chain couples TRBV9 to TRBJ2-7; the D is unclear. The CDR3 totals 15 residues. Germline V gene sequence: CDR1 SGDLS, CDR2 YYNGEE. Trimming pared 3 bases from V and 0 bases from J, leaving 13 bases between.